Below, 13 T cell receptor beta chains from the same sample are listed, as sequenced in a study of T-cell reconstitution after alpha-beta-depleted transplantation in children. A library of TCRbeta sequences, prepared with unique molecular identifiers, was generated. TCRdb reanalysed the PCR reads using MiXCR and keeps one entry per CDR3 protein. The table lists 670,000 or so distinct CDR3 sequences, about an eighth of them singletons. Sequences were derived from PBMCs, sampled before TCRalphabeta/CD19-depleted stem cell transplant. The origin of the receptors is a girl aged 2-10 years with congenital amegakaryocytic thrombocytopenia, due to receive a stem cell transplant.

The sample holds many counts of this clonotype. V usage is TRBV20-1 and J usage is TRBJ2-1; 13 bases agree with TRBD2. Germline V gives CDR1 DFQATT, CDR2 SNEGSKA (reference sequence). Trimming took 0 bases from V and 7 from J; bases not matched to a gene: 9. CDR3 length equals 17 residues. Written as DNA, the CDR3 is TGCAGTGCTAGAGATCGGGTACTAGCGGGAGGGAGGAATGAGCAGTTCTTC. Translated, it gives CSARDRVLAGGRNEQFF.

Many counts were recorded for this clonotype. CDR3 amino acids: CAISEASGREWETQYF. The CDR3 coding sequence is TGTGCCATCAGTGAGGCTAGCGGGAGGGAATGGGAGACCCAGTACTTC. V gene TRBV10-3 combines with J gene TRBJ2-5, with 12 bases aligning to TRBD2. Germline CDR1 and CDR2: ENHRY and SYGVKD. V shed 2 bases, J shed 5 bases, and the junction held 6 bases outside the gene matches. This CDR3 contains 16 residues.

The sample holds a few counts of this clonotype. The J gene is TRBJ2-7, the V gene TRBV5-4; D call uncertain. Germline V CDR1 and CDR2: SGHNT, YYREEE (reference sequence). The CDR3 runs 15 residues. Trimming left V 5 bases short and J 0 bases short, with 15 bases between. The CDR3 DNA is TGTGCCAGCAGTCGAAACCTACGGAGCTCCTACGAGCAGTACTTC. Its translation is CASSRNLRSSYEQYF.

The chain has TRBV6-5 and TRBJ2-5; D assignment may be TRBD1 or TRBD2 (5 bases each). CDR1 is MNHEY, CDR2 SVGAGI, per germline. This CDR3 comprises 15 residues. V was cut by 2 bases and J by 2 bases, with 12 bases left in between. Here the CDR3 reads CASSYGGGRQETQYF. The CDR3 DNA follows: TGTGCCAGCAGTTACGGGGGTGGCAGGCAAGAGACCCAGTACTTC.

In this sample, this clonotype turned up many times. The chain links TRBV6-5 to TRBJ2-1, with D perhaps assigned TRBD1 or TRBD2 (6 bases each). Germline loops: CDR1 MNHEY, CDR2 SVGAGI. The CDR3 is 19 amino acids. V lost 6 bases and J lost 4, with 28 bases in between. The CDR3 sequence is CASSYRKGCGTTKYNEQFF. CDR3 coding DNA: TGTGCCAGCAGCTATAGAAAGGGGTGCGGGACAACAAAATACAATGAGCAGTTCTTC.

J is TRBJ2-3 and V is TRBV6-1; tentatively, D is TRBD2 (5 bases). The CDR3 sequence is 14 residues long. Trimming removed 7 bases from V and 0 bases from J, with 11 bases in between. Per the germline V gene, CDR1 is MNHNS and CDR2 is SASEGT. In DNA, the CDR3 is TGTGCCAGCAACCCCGGGATAAGCACAGATACGCAGTATTTT. Translating gives CASNPGISTDTQYF.

This clonotype appeared many times. This chain joins TRBV5-1 and TRBJ2-3, with a weak D call TRBD1 (6 bases). CDR1 and CDR2 from the germline V gene are SGHRS and YFSETQ. The CDR3 runs 15 residues. V was clipped by 0 bases and J by 3 bases, with 11 bases between them. The CDR3 DNA reads as TGCGCCAGCAGCTTGGCAGGCAGGGGAACAGATACGCAGTATTTT. It codes for CASSLAGRGTDTQYF.

V is TRBV3-1 and J is TRBJ2-1; D gene uncertain. Germline V gives CDR1 LGHDT, CDR2 YNNKEL (reference sequence). V lost 2 bases to trimming and J lost 5 bases, with 7 bases between them. The CDR3 spans 13 residues. The CDR3 region is CASSQTPDNEQFF. CDR3 bases: TGTGCCAGCAGCCAAACCCCAGACAATGAGCAGTTCTTC.

The table lists this clonotype with many counts. The rearrangement uses TRBV6-1 and TRBJ2-1; 11 bases map to TRBD2. V shed 8 bases, J shed 6 bases, and the junction held 12 bases outside the gene matches. The CDR3 has 16 amino acids. Per germline, CDR1 MNHNS and CDR2 SASEGT. CDR3 coding DNA: TGTGCCAGCCGCCGACGTTTAGCGGGAGGGTCCAATGAGCAGTTCTTC. It specifies CASRRRLAGGSNEQFF.

This clonotype was seen ten or more times. The CDR3 protein is CSPLFNEQFF. CDR3 DNA: TGCAGCCCACTCTTCAATGAGCAGTTCTTC. The chain is built from TRBV29-1 and TRBJ2-1; no firm D call. From germline, CDR1 is SQVTM and CDR2 ANQGSEA. The CDR3 runs to 10 residues. The germline V and J ends were trimmed by 8 bases and 6 bases, with 8 bases remaining between them.

This clonotype was seen many times. V usage is TRBV7-9 and J usage is TRBJ2-7, with D maybe TRBD2 (5 bases). Germline CDR1 is SEHNR and CDR2 is FQNEAQ (reference sequence). The CDR3 is 14 amino acids. V dropped 5 bases and J dropped 2 bases, with 13 bases sitting between them. The CDR3 region has the DNA TGTGCCAGCAGCCTAGGTGAGAGGGCCTACGAGCAGTACTTC. Translated: CASSLGERAYEQYF.

This chain links TRBV10-3 with TRBJ2-7; perhaps TRBD2 as D (5 bases). V lost 0 bases to trimming and J lost 0 bases, with 12 bases between them. Germline V gene lookup returns CDR1 ENHRY and CDR2 SYGVKD. CDR3 length: 16 residues. This CDR3 is CAISESAGGNSYEQYF. CDR3 in DNA: TGTGCCATCAGTGAGTCAGCTGGAGGCAACTCCTACGAGCAGTACTTC.

This clonotype was counted many times. The CDR3: CSAATGPGELFF. The CDR3 region has the DNA TGCAGTGCCGCAACAGGGCCCGGGGAGCTGTTTTTT. The chain carries TRBV20-1 and TRBJ2-2, with D possibly being TRBD1 (6 bases). With 6 bases removed from V and 6 bases from J, the gap between germline ends came to 11 bases. CDR3 size: 12 residues. Per the germline V gene, CDR1 is DFQATT and CDR2 is SNEGSKA (reference sequence).